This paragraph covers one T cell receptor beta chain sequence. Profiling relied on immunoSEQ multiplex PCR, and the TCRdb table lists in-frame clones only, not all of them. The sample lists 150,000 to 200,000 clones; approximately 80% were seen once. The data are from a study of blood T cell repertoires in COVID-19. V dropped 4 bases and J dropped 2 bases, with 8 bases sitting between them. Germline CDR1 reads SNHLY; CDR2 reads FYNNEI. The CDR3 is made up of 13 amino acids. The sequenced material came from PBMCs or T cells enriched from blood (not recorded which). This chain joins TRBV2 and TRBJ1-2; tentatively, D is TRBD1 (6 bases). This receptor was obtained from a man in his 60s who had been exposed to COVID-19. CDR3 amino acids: CASSVQGNYGYTF. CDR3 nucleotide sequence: TGTGCCAGCAGTGTCCAGGGGAACTATGGCTACACCTTC.